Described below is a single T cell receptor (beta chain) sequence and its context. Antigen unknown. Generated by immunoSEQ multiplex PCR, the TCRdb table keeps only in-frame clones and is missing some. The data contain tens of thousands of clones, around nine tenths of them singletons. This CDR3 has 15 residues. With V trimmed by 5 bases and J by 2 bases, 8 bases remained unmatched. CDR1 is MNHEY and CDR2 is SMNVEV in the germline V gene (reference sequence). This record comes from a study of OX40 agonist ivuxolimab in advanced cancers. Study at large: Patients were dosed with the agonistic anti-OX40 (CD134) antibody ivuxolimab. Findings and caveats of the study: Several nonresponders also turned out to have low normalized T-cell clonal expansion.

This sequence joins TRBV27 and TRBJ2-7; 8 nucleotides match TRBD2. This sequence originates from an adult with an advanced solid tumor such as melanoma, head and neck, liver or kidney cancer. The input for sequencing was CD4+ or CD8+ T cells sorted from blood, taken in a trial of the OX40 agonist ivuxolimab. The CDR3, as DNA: TGTGCCAGCAGTATACGGGGGGGGCGGACCTACGAGCAGTACTTC. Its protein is CASSIRGGRTYEQYF.